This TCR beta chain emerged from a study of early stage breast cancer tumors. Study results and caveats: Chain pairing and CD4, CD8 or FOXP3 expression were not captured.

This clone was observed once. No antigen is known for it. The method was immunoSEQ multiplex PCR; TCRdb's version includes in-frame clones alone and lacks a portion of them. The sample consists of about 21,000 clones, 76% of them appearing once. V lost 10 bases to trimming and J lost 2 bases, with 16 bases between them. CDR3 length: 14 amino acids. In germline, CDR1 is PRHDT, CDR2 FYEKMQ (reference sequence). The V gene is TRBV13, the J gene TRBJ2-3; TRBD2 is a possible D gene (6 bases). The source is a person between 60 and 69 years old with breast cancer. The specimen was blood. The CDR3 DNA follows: TGTGCCACCGTGAGGGACTTACTCACAGATACGCAGTATTTT. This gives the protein CATVRDLLTDTQYF.